This T cell receptor (beta chain) derives from a study of blood T cell repertoires in COVID-19. For the study at large: Sites in the United States, Italy and Spain provided acute and convalescent COVID-19 samples. T cells, B-cell-depleted T cells, or PBMCs provided the cDNA or gDNA that served as material.

The CDR3 is 14 amino acids. Trimming cost V 0 bases and J 4 bases, with 9 bases left between them. In germline, CDR1 is LGHNA, CDR2 YSLEER. Original data processing: Amplification of reference gene primers provided the estimated nucleated cell counts. The protocol was immunoSEQ multiplex PCR, while the TCRdb copy is restricted to in-frame clones and leaves out a portion. V and J calls and clone size are as listed in that table; D and trimming were resolved from the DNA. The table lists almost 90,000 clones, approximately 88% of them singletons. Specimen: peripheral blood. The TCR sequence derives from a man of 80 years or more with acute or convalescent COVID-19. This chain uses TRBV4-3 with TRBJ1-2, with a tentative D call TRBD1 (5 bases). The CDR3 DNA sequence: TGCGCCAGCAGCCAAGATATGGGGCCCTATGGCTACACCTTC. This sequence encodes CASSQDMGPYGYTF.